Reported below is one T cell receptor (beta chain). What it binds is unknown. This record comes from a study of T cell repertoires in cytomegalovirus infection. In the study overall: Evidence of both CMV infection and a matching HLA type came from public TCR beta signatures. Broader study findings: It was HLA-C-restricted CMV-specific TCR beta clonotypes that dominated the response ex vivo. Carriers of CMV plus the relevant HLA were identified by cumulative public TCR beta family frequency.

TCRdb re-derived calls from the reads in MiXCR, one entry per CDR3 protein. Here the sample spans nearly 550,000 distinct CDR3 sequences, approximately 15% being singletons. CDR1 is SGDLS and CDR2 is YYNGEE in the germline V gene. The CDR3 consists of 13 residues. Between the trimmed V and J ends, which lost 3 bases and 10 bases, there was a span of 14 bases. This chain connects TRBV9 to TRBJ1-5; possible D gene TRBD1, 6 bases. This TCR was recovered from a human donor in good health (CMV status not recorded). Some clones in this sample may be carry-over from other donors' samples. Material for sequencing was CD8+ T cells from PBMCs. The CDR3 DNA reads TGTGCCAGCAGCGGACCTCATGGGGGCCCCCAGCATTTT. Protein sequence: CASSGPHGGPQHF.